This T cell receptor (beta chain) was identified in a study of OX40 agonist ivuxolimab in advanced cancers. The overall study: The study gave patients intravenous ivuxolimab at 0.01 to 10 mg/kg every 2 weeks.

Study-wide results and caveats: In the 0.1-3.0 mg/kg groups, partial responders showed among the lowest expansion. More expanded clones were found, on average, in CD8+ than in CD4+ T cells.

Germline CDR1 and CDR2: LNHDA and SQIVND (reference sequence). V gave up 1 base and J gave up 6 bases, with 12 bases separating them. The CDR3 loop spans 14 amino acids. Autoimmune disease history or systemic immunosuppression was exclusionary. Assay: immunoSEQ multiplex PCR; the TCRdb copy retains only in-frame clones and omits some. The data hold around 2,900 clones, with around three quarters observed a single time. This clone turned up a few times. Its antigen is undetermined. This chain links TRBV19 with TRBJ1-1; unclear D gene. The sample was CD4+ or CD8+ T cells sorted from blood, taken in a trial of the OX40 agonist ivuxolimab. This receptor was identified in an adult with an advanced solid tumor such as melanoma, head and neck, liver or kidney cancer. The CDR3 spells CASSIGLRGPEAFF. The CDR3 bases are TGTGCCAGTAGTATAGGTCTAAGAGGCCCTGAAGCTTTCTTT.